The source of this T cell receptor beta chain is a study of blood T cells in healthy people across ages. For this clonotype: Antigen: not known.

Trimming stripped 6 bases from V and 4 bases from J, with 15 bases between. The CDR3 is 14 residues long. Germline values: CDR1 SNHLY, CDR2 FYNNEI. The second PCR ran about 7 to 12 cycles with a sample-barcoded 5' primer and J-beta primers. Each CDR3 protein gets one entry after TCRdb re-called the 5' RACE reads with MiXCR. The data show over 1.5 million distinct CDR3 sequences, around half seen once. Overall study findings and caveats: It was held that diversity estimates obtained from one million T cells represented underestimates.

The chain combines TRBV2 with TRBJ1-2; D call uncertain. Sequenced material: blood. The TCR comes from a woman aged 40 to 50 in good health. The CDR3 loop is CASRFMEGGYGYTF. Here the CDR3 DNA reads TGTGCCAGCAGATTCATGGAGGGTGGCTATGGCTACACCTTC.